Below are 29 T cell receptor beta chains sequenced from a single sample in a study of T cell clonality in common variable immunodeficiency. Whole-study findings and limits: Fewer deletions and N-nucleotide insertions were reportedly seen in common variable immunodeficiency TCR beta sequences.

The antigens these receptors bind are not known. Repertoires were generated with immunoSEQ multiplex PCR, while TCRdb's copy carries only in-frame clones and drops some. Observed in the sample are 20,000 or so clones, none of them singletons. Sequenced: peripheral blood mononuclear cells. The receptors come from a human donor with common variable immunodeficiency.

With respect to this clone: The sequenced fragment ends 3 residues before the CDR3 boundary, so the rest is inferred from the germline J gene. J is TRBJ2-3 and V is TRBV5-1; no reliable D call. The germline V gene encodes CDR1 SGHRS and CDR2 YFSETQ. With 0 bases removed from V and 5 bases from J, the gap between germline ends came to 4 bases. The CDR3 is 12 amino acids. Partial CDR3 DNA: TGCGCCAGCAGCTTGGCCGGAGATACG. Translating gives CASSLAGDT. The full CDR3 reads CASSLAGDTQYF.

This clone was counted many times. Read coverage stops 3 residues before the CDR3 terminus; the germline J gene supplies the remainder. The rearrangement uses TRBV5-5 and TRBJ1-1, with D tentatively TRBD1 (5 bases). Trimming cost V 4 bases and J 6 bases, with 16 bases left between them. The CDR3 spans 14 residues. From germline, CDR1 is SGHKS and CDR2 YYEKEE (reference sequence). The CDR3 loop reads CASSLTSGYPEAFF. The sequenced part of the CDR3 DNA is TGTGCCAGCAGCCTAACCTCAGGGTACCCTGAA.

At least ten counts were recorded for this clone. The read ends 3 residues shy of where the CDR3 ends; the end is completed using the germline J gene. The chain joins TRBV7-9 to TRBJ2-1, with unresolved D. This CDR3 has 13 amino acids. V was shortened by 3 bases and J by 1 base, with 4 bases between the two germline ends. Germline loops: CDR1 SEHNR, CDR2 FQNEAQ (reference sequence). The CDR3 bases that were read are TGTGCCAGCAGCTTCCCTTCCTACAATGAG. Translation: CASSFPSYNE. From start to end, the CDR3 is CASSFPSYNEQFF.

The table lists this clone with many counts. The read terminates 3 residues ahead of where the CDR3 ends, so the germline J gene completes it. The chain carries TRBV19 and TRBJ2-7; TRBD2 agrees at 7 bases. Looked up from germline, CDR1 is LNHDA and CDR2 is SQIVND (reference sequence). Losses at the gene ends were 5 bases for V and 5 bases for J; bases not matched to a gene: 3. This CDR3 has 12 residues. The CDR3 sequence is CASSWAGDEQYF. Partial CDR3 DNA: TGTGCCAGTAGTTGGGCGGGGGACGAG.

There are many counts of this clone. The read comes to an end 3 residues before the CDR3 does, leaving the germline J gene to fill in the end. V gene TRBV20-1 combines with J gene TRBJ2-7; 12 bases map to TRBD2. Germline values: CDR1 DFQATT, CDR2 SNEGSKA (reference sequence). The CDR3 runs to 16 residues. V gave up 3 bases and J gave up 3 bases; unmatched junction bases: 9. The CDR3 sequence is CSASLAGGPFGYEQYF. The CDR3 bases that were read are TGCAGTGCTAGCCTAGCGGGAGGGCCGTTTGGCTACGAG.

This clone was counted ten times or more. The CDR3 loop is CASSQRRISAGGNTIYF. The covered CDR3 bases are TGTGCCAGCAGCCAACGTAGGATTTCGGCAGGGGGAAACACC. J is TRBJ1-3 and V is TRBV16; a weak D match, TRBD1 (5 bases). The read falls 3 residues short of the CDR3 end, and the missing part is taken from the germline J gene. CDR1 is KGHSY and CDR2 is FQNENV in the germline V gene. The CDR3 is 17 amino acids. The germline V and J ends were trimmed by 2 bases and 4 bases, with 18 bases remaining between them.

A note on this clone: The CDR3 end is not reached by the read, which stops 3 residues before it; the germline J gene fills it in. The rearrangement uses TRBV5-1 and TRBJ1-5, with a tentative D call TRBD1 (6 bases). V lost 1 base, J lost 5 bases, and 13 bases lay in between. The CDR3 has 15 amino acids. CDR1 and CDR2 (germline): SGHRS, YFSETQ. The CDR3 DNA, read in part, is TGCGCCAGCAGCTTGTCAGGGGCGCCGGATCAGCCC. Protein product: CASSLSGAPDQP. The full CDR3 is CASSLSGAPDQPQHF. The full variable domain, completed using reference TRBV5-1 and TRBJ1-5, is KAGVTQTPRYLIKTRGQQVTLSCSPISGHRSVSWYQQTPGQGLQFLFEYFSETQRNKGNFPGRFSGRQFSNSRSEMNVSTLELGDSALYLCASSLSGAPDQPQHFGDGTRLSIL.

This clone was detected ten times or more. Read sequence stops 3 residues before the CDR3 end, and the germline J gene provides the missing end. The chain links TRBV11-2 to TRBJ2-7, with D tentatively TRBD2 (6 bases). Trimming took 4 bases from V and 6 from J, leaving 10 bases between them. The CDR3 sequence is 12 residues long. CDR1 is SGHAT and CDR2 is FQNNGV in the germline V gene. The sequenced part of the CDR3 DNA is TGTGCCAGCAGCTGGGACTCGGTCGAG. This gives the protein CASSWDSVE. The full-length CDR3 reads as CASSWDSVEQYF.

This clone was recorded at least ten times. Read data end 3 residues before the CDR3 end; the end is taken from the germline J gene. This sample also contains other DNA sequences that code for the same CDR3. This rearrangement joins TRBV19 to TRBJ2-1; 8 nucleotides line up with TRBD2. The CDR3 runs to 16 residues. The trim removed 5 bases at V and 4 bases at J, leaving 10 bases unmatched. The germline CDR1 and CDR2 sequences are LNHDA and SQIVND (reference sequence). CDR3 DNA (partial): TGTGCCAGTAGTCCCCAGGGATTAGCGGGGTACAATGAG. Its protein is CASSPQGLAGYNE. The whole CDR3 protein is CASSPQGLAGYNEQFF.

This clone was picked up many times. The read ends 3 residues before the CDR3 terminus; that terminus is restored from the germline J gene. J is TRBJ2-2 and V is TRBV29-1; unclear D gene. There are 15 residues in the CDR3. V shed 2 bases and J shed 5 bases, with 15 bases lying between them. CDR1 is SQVTM and CDR2 is ANQGSEA in the germline V gene. CDR3 region: CSVEFPGRWTGELFF. Incomplete CDR3 DNA: TGCAGCGTTGAATTCCCAGGCCGCTGGACCGGGGAG.

This clone qualifies as medium-sized. The CDR3 end is not reached by the read, which stops 3 residues before it; the germline J gene fills it in. The chain has TRBV4-2 and TRBJ1-3; 10 nucleotides line up with TRBD1. There are 20 residues in the CDR3. The J segment lost 0 bases and the V segment lost 4 bases, leaving 15 bases of the junction unmatched. Germline loops: CDR1 LGHNA, CDR2 YNFKEQ. The CDR3 bases that were read are TGTGCCAGCAGCCCTCTCCCGGGACAGGGGTTGCAATTCTCTGGAAACACC. Its translation: CASSPLPGQGLQFSGNT. The complete CDR3 sequence is CASSPLPGQGLQFSGNTIYF.

This clone is medium-sized (0.01 to 0.1%) within its sample. The part of the CDR3 DNA that was read is TGTGCCAGCAGTGAAGGGGGACTAGCGGGAGGATCGGGTACG. It translates to CASSEGGLAGGSGT. The complete CDR3 reads CASSEGGLAGGSGTQYF. The rearrangement joins TRBV2 to TRBJ2-3; 15 bases agree with TRBD2. From the germline J gene comes the end of the CDR3, since the read stops 3 residues before it. The ends lost 1 base at V and 8 bases at J; junction bases unmatched: 7. This CDR3 spans 17 amino acids. Germline values: CDR1 SNHLY, CDR2 FYNNEI.

At least ten counts were recorded for this clone. The missing CDR3 end, 3 residues past where the read stops, is filled in from the germline J gene. The rearrangement uses TRBV14 and TRBJ1-1; no clear D gene. Germline V gene sequence: CDR1 SGHDN, CDR2 FVKESK. Trimming removed 3 bases from V and 0 bases from J, with 5 bases in between. The CDR3 extends over 13 amino acids. Incomplete CDR3 DNA: TGTGCCAGCAGCCATTCGTTGAACACTGAA. This codes for CASSHSLNTE. The whole CDR3 region reads CASSHSLNTEAFF.

This clone showed up many times. Sequencing ends 3 residues short of the CDR3 end; the germline J gene provides the rest. V gene TRBV7-2 combines with J gene TRBJ1-2, with 7 positions matching TRBD1. The CDR3 extends over 14 amino acids. Germline CDR1 is SGHTA and CDR2 is FQGNSA. The V gene end was trimmed by 4 bases and the J gene end by 4 bases; junction bases not matched to a gene: 6. The CDR3 sequence: CASSSWTGLYGYTF. The covered CDR3 bases are TGTGCCAGCAGCTCGTGGACAGGTCTCTATGGC.

This clone came up many times. The CDR3 goes on 3 residues after the read ends, and that part is filled in from the germline J gene. The V call is TRBV20-1, the J call TRBJ2-7; maybe TRBD2 (5 bases). The CDR3 has 14 amino acids. Germline values: CDR1 DFQATT, CDR2 SNEGSKA (reference sequence). The ends were cut back, 0 bases at V and 0 bases at J, with 9 bases in the middle. The CDR3 bases that were read are TGCAGTGCTAGAGATCCAGCGGCCTCCTACGAG. Its translation: CSARDPAASYE. The CDR3 as a whole reads CSARDPAASYEQYF.

This clone has more than one count but fewer than ten. The observed sequence ends 3 residues before the CDR3 terminus, with the missing tail filled in from the germline J gene. The J gene is TRBJ1-1, the V gene TRBV7-9; D unresolved. Germline-derived CDR1 and CDR2 are SEHNR and FQNEAQ (reference sequence). Trimming removed 3 bases from V and 3 bases from J, with 5 bases in between. The CDR3 is 12 amino acids. The CDR3 spells CASSFGDTEAFF. The covered CDR3 bases are TGTGCCAGCAGCTTCGGGGACACTGAA. Drawing the rest from reference TRBV7-9 and TRBJ1-1, the complete variable domain is DTGVSQNPRHKITKRGQNVTFRCDPISEHNRLYWYRQTLGQGPEFLTYFQNEAQLEKSRLLSDRFSAERPKGSFSTLEIQRTEQGDSAMYLCASSFGDTEAFFGQGTRLTVV.

This clone appeared many times. The read terminates 3 residues ahead of where the CDR3 ends, so the germline J gene completes it. The V call is TRBV19, the J call TRBJ1-1; TRBD1 matches at 8 bases. V was clipped by 7 bases and J by 3 bases; unmatched bases: 13. The germline V gene has CDR1 LNHDA and CDR2 SQIVND (reference sequence). CDR3 length equals 16 residues. The CDR3 loop is CASTTAGRGRDTEAFF. CDR3 DNA (partial): TGTGCCAGTACCACCGCTGGCAGGGGGCGAGACACTGAA.

This clone was found many times. The read ends 3 residues before the CDR3 terminus; that terminus is restored from the germline J gene. V gene TRBV2 combines with J gene TRBJ2-3; 10 bases match TRBD2. This CDR3 comprises 15 residues. Germline values: CDR1 SNHLY, CDR2 FYNNEI. Trimming took 6 bases from V and 2 from J; bases not matched to a gene: 5. CDR3 sequence reads: CASRGGTSATDTQYF. The CDR3 DNA, read in part, is TGTGCCAGCAGGGGGGGGACTAGCGCCACAGATACG.

Ten or more counts support this clone. The read ends 3 residues early relative to the CDR3; the germline J gene fills the gap. The chain has TRBV9 and TRBJ2-1, with TRBD2 matching over 7 bases. Germline CDR1 reads SGDLS; CDR2 reads YYNGEE. The junction had 5 bases not matched to a gene; V was cut back by 0 bases and J by 2 bases. This CDR3 spans 16 amino acids. CDR3 region: CASSVAGGLTYNEQFF. Partial CDR3 DNA: TGTGCCAGCAGCGTAGCTGGGGGACTAACCTACAATGAG. The variable domain in full, completed from reference TRBV9 and TRBJ2-1, reads DSGVTQTPKHLITATGQRVTLRCSPRSGDLSVYWYQQSLDQGLQFLIQYYNGEERAKGNILERFSAQQFPDLHSELNLSSLELGDSALYFCASSVAGGLTYNEQFFGPGTRLTVL.

To note about this clone: The read ends 3 residues before the CDR3 terminus; that terminus is restored from the germline J gene. The V gene is TRBV20-1, the J gene TRBJ1-4, with D uncertain. Germline V gene sequence: CDR1 DFQATT, CDR2 SNEGSKA (reference sequence). V was trimmed by 3 bases and J by 5 bases, leaving 16 bases between them. CDR3 length: 15 residues. The sequenced part of the CDR3 DNA is TGCAGTGCTAGTGGCCGCCCAGGTTCGAATGAAAAA. It translates to CSASGRPGSNEK. The CDR3 in full is CSASGRPGSNEKLFF.

This clone was picked up many times. With the read ending 3 residues before the CDR3 end, the germline J gene is used to fill in that end. The V gene is TRBV30, the J gene TRBJ2-7; 12 nucleotides agree with TRBD1. The CDR3 has 16 amino acids. J gave up 4 bases and V 3 bases, and 10 bases lay outside the gene matches. Looked up from germline, CDR1 is GTSNPN and CDR2 is SVGIG (reference sequence). The DNA read from the CDR3 is TGTGCCTGGAGCGACCTTCCGGGACAGGGGGCATACGAG. The encoded protein is CAWSDLPGQGAYE. The complete CDR3 reads CAWSDLPGQGAYEQYF.

This clone was detected a few times. The read ends 3 residues early relative to the CDR3; the germline J gene fills the gap. This chain uses TRBV2 with TRBJ2-3; 8 nucleotides align to TRBD2. The germline V gene encodes CDR1 SNHLY and CDR2 FYNNEI. This CDR3 has 16 amino acids. After removal of 8 bases from V and 6 bases from J, the junction contained 16 bases not matched to a gene. The CDR3 here is CASLTRGGGSGDTQYF. The CDR3 bases that were read are TGTGCCAGCCTTACCCGGGGGGGCGGGAGCGGCGATACG. The full variable domain, its missing parts supplied by reference TRBV2 and TRBJ2-3, is EPEVTQTPSHQVTQMGQEVILRCVPISNHLYFYWYRQILGQKVEFLVSFYNNEISEKSEIFDDQFSVERPDGSNFTLKIRSTKLEDSAMYFCASLTRGGGSGDTQYFGPGTRLTVL.

With respect to this clone: With the read ending 3 residues before the CDR3 end, the germline J gene is used to fill in that end. The genes are TRBV2 and TRBJ1-1, with D possibly matching TRBD1 (5 bases). The germline gives CDR1 SNHLY, CDR2 FYNNEI. The CDR3 totals 13 residues. Trimming removed 6 bases from V and 4 bases from J, with 12 bases in between. The CDR3 DNA, read in part, is TGTGCCAGCAGGCTGCGCGGGGCCACTGAA. It codes for CASRLRGATE. The CDR3 reads in full as CASRLRGATEAFF.

This clone was picked up many times. The CDR3 end is not reached by the read, which stops 3 residues before it; the germline J gene fills it in. V and J are TRBV10-3 and TRBJ2-1; D possibly corresponds to TRBD2 (6 bases). Trimming took off 6 bases at V and 0 bases at J, with 12 bases between the two ends. There are 15 residues in the CDR3. The germline V gene has CDR1 ENHRY and CDR2 SYGVKD. Incomplete CDR3 DNA: TGTGCCATCAGGTTTGGGGGGAGCTCCTACAATGAG. As protein: CAIRFGGSSYNE. The whole CDR3 protein is CAIRFGGSSYNEQFF.

At least ten counts were recorded for this clone. The missing CDR3 end, 3 residues past where the read stops, is filled in from the germline J gene. This rearrangement joins TRBV28 to TRBJ2-5; D unclear. Germline V gives CDR1 MDHEN, CDR2 SYDVKM. The V end was cut by 4 bases, the J end by 5 bases, with 14 bases between. The CDR3 is made up of 14 amino acids. The sequenced part of the CDR3 DNA is TGTGCCAGCAGTTCAGGAGTCGGAAAGGAGACC. Amino acids: CASSSGVGKET. The entire CDR3 is CASSSGVGKETQYF. Full variable domain (outside the CDR3, taken from reference TRBV28 and TRBJ2-5): DVKVTQSSRYLVKRTGEKVFLECVQDMDHENMFWYRQDPGLGLRLIYFSYDVKMKEKGDIPEGYSVSREKKERFSLILESASTNQTSMYLCASSSGVGKETQYFGPGTRLLVL.

This clone was observed many times. The read finishes 3 residues shy of the CDR3 end, and the germline J gene is used to complete it. This chain connects TRBV18 to TRBJ1-2; TRBD1 matches 8 bases. The CDR3 runs to 16 residues. V trimming: 3 bases; J trimming: 6 bases; junction bases outside the gene matches: 12. CDR1 and CDR2 from the germline V gene are KGHSH and LQKENI. CDR3 in amino acids: CASSPDRAVGLNGYTF. The covered CDR3 bases are TGTGCCAGCTCACCGGACAGGGCAGTTGGTCTTAATGGC.

In its sample, this clone ranks as medium-sized. The read ends 3 residues shy of where the CDR3 ends; the end is completed using the germline J gene. This chain joins TRBV20-1 and TRBJ2-7; 9 nucleotides align to TRBD2. From germline, CDR1 is DFQATT and CDR2 SNEGSKA (reference sequence). V was pared by 5 bases and J by 4 bases, with 6 bases of the junction left unmatched. The CDR3 contains 13 residues. The chain's CDR3 is CSAPTSGFYEQYF. The CDR3 DNA, read in part, is TGCAGTGCTCCGACTAGCGGTTTTTACGAG.

This clone was seen at least ten times. The CDR3 goes on 3 residues after the read ends, and that part is filled in from the germline J gene. The rearrangement uses TRBV20-1 and TRBJ2-1, with 9 bases that match TRBD2. Germline loops: CDR1 DFQATT, CDR2 SNEGSKA (reference sequence). With V trimmed by 2 bases and J by 3 bases, 5 bases remained unmatched. This CDR3 spans 15 amino acids. The CDR3 bases that were read are TGCAGTGCTAGATCCTTAGCGGGAGTCTACAATGAG. Protein: CSARSLAGVYNE. The entire CDR3 reads CSARSLAGVYNEQFF.

This clone was seen repeatedly, ten times or more. The sequenced fragment ends 3 residues before the CDR3 boundary, so the rest is inferred from the germline J gene. This chain uses TRBV30 with TRBJ2-7, with TRBD1 matching 9 bases. CDR3 length: 13 amino acids. V shed 3 bases, J shed 3 bases, and the junction held 3 bases outside the gene matches. Germline V gene lookup returns CDR1 GTSNPN and CDR2 SVGIG (reference sequence). CDR3 DNA, as far as it was read: TGTGCCTGGAGGACAGGGGGGTACTACGAG. Protein sequence: CAWRTGGYYE. The CDR3 reads in full as CAWRTGGYYEQYF.